Shown below are 26 T cell receptor beta chains from a single sample sequenced in a study of shared clonotypes between healthy human individuals. The repertoire was sequenced with immunoSEQ multiplex PCR; TCRdb's copy has only in-frame clones and lacks some. The sample has some 2,100,000 clones; approximately 95% are singletons. Sequenced: naive CD4+ T cells sorted from blood. The subset was: CD45RA+ positively selected. The origin of the receptors is a man aged 18 to 29 in good health.

This chain joins TRBV4-1 and TRBJ2-2; D is possibly TRBD1 (6 bases). The CDR3 sequence is 17 residues long. Trimming removed 0 bases from V and 3 bases from J, with 14 bases in between. The germline gives CDR1 MGHRA, CDR2 YSYEKL. CDR3 protein: CASSQDPGEGYTGELFF. CDR3 in DNA: TGCGCCAGCAGCCAAGATCCAGGGGAAGGGTACACCGGGGAGCTGTTTTTT.

The CDR3 is CSVGRAGHTGELFF. DNA for the CDR3: TGCAGCGTTGGAAGGGCAGGGCACACCGGGGAGCTGTTTTTT. The chain has TRBV29-1 and TRBJ2-2; maybe TRBD1 (5 bases). Germline CDR1 SQVTM, CDR2 ANQGSEA. V lost 4 bases to trimming and J lost 3 bases, with 12 bases between them. The CDR3 totals 14 residues.

Comment on this clone: Additional DNA sequences in this sample encode the identical CDR3. The chain is built from TRBV2 and TRBJ2-3; D may be TRBD2 (5 bases). CDR1 and CDR2 (germline): SNHLY, FYNNEI. The CDR3 extends over 13 amino acids. V was shortened by 4 bases and J by 6 bases, with 11 bases between the two germline ends. Here the CDR3 reads CASSVGRRDTQYF. CDR3 DNA: TGTGCCAGCAGTGTTGGTAGGAGGGATACGCAGTATTTT.

The V gene is TRBV6-6, the J gene TRBJ1-6; D uncertain. Between the trimmed V and J ends, which lost 6 bases and 14 bases, there was a span of 14 bases. Germline loops: CDR1 MNHNY, CDR2 SVGAGI (reference sequence). The CDR3 length is 12 residues. CDR3 loop: CASSHMESTLHF. CDR3 nucleotides: TGTGCCAGCAGCCACATGGAGTCAACCCTCCACTTT.

The chain links TRBV5-1 to TRBJ2-1; 8 bases agree with TRBD2. Germline V gene data show CDR1 as SGHRS and CDR2 as YFSETQ. The V and J ends lost 0 bases and 5 bases, in that order; junction bases with no gene match: 10. This CDR3 contains 17 residues. CDR3 in DNA: TGCGCCAGCAGCTTGGCGGTTTTCAGCGGGGGAAACAATGAGCAGTTCTTC. Translated, it gives CASSLAVFSGGNNEQFF.

The chain recombines TRBV7-9 with TRBJ2-3; D is undetermined. CDR3 length equals 14 residues. V lost 3 bases and J lost 2, with 9 bases in between. Germline CDR1 and CDR2: SEHNR and FQNEAQ (reference sequence). CDR3 protein: CASSLLGPTDTQYF. As DNA, the CDR3 is TGTGCCAGCAGCTTGTTAGGCCCCACAGATACGCAGTATTTT.

The V call is TRBV7-2, the J call TRBJ2-7, with TRBD2 matching 13 bases. Germline-derived CDR1 and CDR2 are SGHTA and FQGNSA. This CDR3 is 19 amino acids long. V was clipped by 5 bases and J by 2 bases; unmatched bases: 15. The DNA of the CDR3 is TGTGCCAGCAGCCGAACAACCGCGACTAGCGGGAGGTATCCCTACGAGCAGTACTTC. Residues: CASSRTTATSGRYPYEQYF.

The CDR3 is CASSPFNGDTQYF. For the CDR3, the DNA is TGTGCCAGCTCACCCTTTAACGGAGATACGCAGTATTTT. The rearrangement joins TRBV18 to TRBJ2-3, with D unresolved. CDR1 is KGHSH and CDR2 is LQKENI in the germline V gene. Trimming pared 3 bases from V and 5 bases from J, leaving 9 bases between. This CDR3 is built from 13 residues.

This chain links TRBV19 with TRBJ1-1; D unclear. Per the germline V gene, CDR1 is LNHDA and CDR2 is SQIVND (reference sequence). The CDR3 spans 16 residues. V lost 5 bases, J lost 0 bases, and 16 bases lay in between. Here the CDR3 reads CASSPRTPNLNTEAFF. CDR3 nucleotide sequence: TGTGCCAGTAGTCCCCGGACTCCCAACTTGAACACTGAAGCTTTCTTT.

This chain links TRBV7-2 with TRBJ1-4; D is perhaps TRBD1 (5 bases). Trimming stripped 4 bases from V and 5 bases from J, with 11 bases between. Germline loops: CDR1 SGHTA, CDR2 FQGNSA. The CDR3 has 14 amino acids. As DNA, the CDR3 is TGTGCCAGCAGCTCGACAGCCTACAATGAAAAACTGTTTTTT. Translation: CASSSTAYNEKLFF.

This clone was counted a single time. Distinct nucleotide sequences in the sample also encode this CDR3. V usage is TRBV5-1 and J usage is TRBJ1-1; D might be TRBD1 (5 bases). The CDR3 covers 13 residues. Germline V CDR1 and CDR2: SGHRS, YFSETQ. Trimming left V 5 bases short and J 5 bases short, with 13 bases between. The CDR3 loop reads CASSFREGTEAFF. CDR3 nucleotide sequence: TGCGCCAGCAGTTTCAGGGAAGGGACTGAAGCTTTCTTT.

V and J are TRBV5-4 and TRBJ1-5, with 9 nucleotides matching TRBD1. The CDR3 runs 15 residues. Germline CDR1 SGHNT, CDR2 YYREEE (reference sequence). Trimming at V came to 4 bases and at J to 0 bases, leaving 2 bases not matched to a gene. In DNA, the CDR3 is TGTGCCAGCAGCCCGGACAGGGGTAGCAATCAGCCCCAGCATTTT. The encoded protein is CASSPDRGSNQPQHF. Based on the CDR3 plus reference TRBV5-4 and TRBJ1-5, the full variable domain is ETGVTQSPTHLIKTRGQQVTLRCSSQSGHNTVSWYQQALGQGPQFIFQYYREEENGRGNFPPRFSGLQFPNYSSELNVNALELDDSALYLCASSPDRGSNQPQHFGDGTRLSIL.

Details on this clone: At one boundary the junction diverges from the germline segment, which might be a read error. This chain links TRBV30 with TRBJ2-2; D tentatively reads TRBD1 or TRBD2 (7 bases each). The CDR3 is 12 residues long. Per the germline V gene, CDR1 is GTSNPN and CDR2 is SVGIG (reference sequence). CDR3 sequence reads: CAWSFPGGGLFF. CDR3 DNA: TGTGCCTGGAGTTTCCCAGGGGGGGGGCTGTTTTTT.

The genes are TRBV7-2 and TRBJ1-2; D call uncertain. Germline lookup yields CDR1 SGHTA and CDR2 FQGNSA. Trimming took 4 bases from V and 8 from J, leaving 17 bases between them. The CDR3 runs 14 residues. For the CDR3, the DNA is TGTGCCAGCAGCTCCAGTGGATCGCTGGAGGGCTACACCTTC. Translation: CASSSSGSLEGYTF.

The V gene is TRBV5-1, the J gene TRBJ2-5; D is ambiguous. Germline assignment: CDR1 SGHRS and CDR2 YFSETQ. This CDR3 is 15 amino acids long. Trimming removed 0 bases from V and 2 bases from J, with 11 bases in between. The CDR3 is CASSLEAAWQETQYF. CDR3 sequence (DNA): TGCGCCAGCAGCTTGGAGGCGGCCTGGCAAGAGACCCAGTACTTC.

This rearrangement joins TRBV11-2 to TRBJ2-7, with TRBD2 as a possible D gene (6 bases). The CDR3 is 14 amino acids. V was clipped by 5 bases and J by 4 bases, with 15 bases between them. Germline CDR1 and CDR2: SGHAT and FQNNGV. The CDR3 region has the DNA TGTGCCAGCAGCCTCGGGCGGGGACGATACGAGCAGTACTTC. Protein sequence: CASSLGRGRYEQYF.

In nucleotides, the CDR3 is TGTGCCAGCAGACAGCAGGGTGTCAATTCACCCCTCCACTTT. This gives the protein CASRQQGVNSPLHF. The chain joins TRBV5-4 to TRBJ1-6; TRBD1 is a possible D gene (5 bases). With 5 bases removed from V and 7 bases from J, the gap between germline ends came to 13 bases. The V gene's germline CDR1 is SGHNT and CDR2 YYREEE (reference sequence). The CDR3 contains 14 residues.

V gene TRBV10-3 combines with J gene TRBJ2-3; 7 nucleotides agree with TRBD1. V shed 6 bases and J 2 bases; nucleotides not matched to a gene: 8. The CDR3 spans 15 residues. CDR1 and CDR2 (germline): ENHRY, SYGVKD. The CDR3 region has the DNA TGTGCCATCAGAGCCGGGACAGAGTTCACAGATACGCAGTATTTT. As protein: CAIRAGTEFTDTQYF.

The chain combines TRBV15 with TRBJ2-3, with a weak D call TRBD1 (6 bases). Between the trimmed V and J ends, which lost 1 base and 1 base, there was a span of 6 bases. This CDR3 region has 14 residues. CDR1 is LNHNV, CDR2 YYDKDF, per germline (reference sequence). The CDR3 loop is CATSRGQGTDTQYF. CDR3 coding DNA: TGTGCCACCAGCAGAGGACAGGGCACAGATACGCAGTATTTT.

The chain couples TRBV19 to TRBJ2-7, with 14 bases identical to TRBD2. The germline CDR1 and CDR2 sequences are LNHDA and SQIVND (reference sequence). This CDR3 has 15 amino acids. Losses at the gene ends were 7 bases for V and 5 bases for J; bases not matched to a gene: 7. The CDR3 loop is CASIDGTSGSNEQYF. CDR3 nucleotides: TGTGCCAGTATCGACGGGACTAGCGGGAGTAACGAGCAGTACTTC.

V and J are TRBV10-1 and TRBJ2-1; 12 nucleotides align to TRBD2. Looked up from germline, CDR1 is WNHNN and CDR2 is SYGVQD (reference sequence). The CDR3 runs 15 residues. Trimming cost V 5 bases and J 3 bases; bases outside gene matches: 2. Written as DNA, the CDR3 is TGCGCCAGCAGTACTAGCGGGGGGAGCTACAATGAGCAGTTCTTC. Amino acid sequence: CASSTSGGSYNEQFF.

V is TRBV6-5 and J is TRBJ1-2; unclear D gene. In germline, CDR1 is MNHEY, CDR2 SVGAGI. The CDR3 has 14 residues. The V and J ends lost 5 bases and 4 bases respectively, with 14 bases between them. In DNA form, the CDR3 reads TGTGCCAGCAGTCGGACGGACCCCAGCTATGGCTACACCTTC. This sequence encodes CASSRTDPSYGYTF.

The chain has TRBV7-9 and TRBJ2-7, with D perhaps assigned TRBD1 or TRBD2 (5 bases each). The CDR3 consists of 15 residues. The ends were cut back, 5 bases at V and 7 bases at J, with 21 bases in the middle. Germline CDR1 is SEHNR and CDR2 is FQNEAQ (reference sequence). The CDR3 sequence is CASSLSGDGSGEQYF. For the CDR3, the DNA is TGTGCCAGCAGCCTCTCCGGGGACGGATCGGGAGAGCAGTACTTC. Together with reference TRBV7-9 and TRBJ2-7, the CDR3 gives the full variable domain: DTGVSQNPRHKITKRGQNVTFRCDPISEHNRLYWYRQTLGQGPEFLTYFQNEAQLEKSRLLSDRFSAERPKGSFSTLEIQRTEQGDSAMYLCASSLSGDGSGEQYFGPGTRLTVT.

The V and J genes are TRBV9 and TRBJ2-5; a possible D gene is TRBD2 (6 bases). Germline V gene lookup returns CDR1 SGDLS and CDR2 YYNGEE. V gave up 3 bases and J gave up 8 bases, with 23 bases separating them. CDR3 size: 16 residues. CDR3 protein: CASSEGAGTVPFTQYF. CDR3 sequence (DNA): TGTGCCAGCAGCGAAGGGGCCGGGACTGTCCCATTTACCCAGTACTTC.

DNA for the CDR3: TGCGCCAGCAGCTTGAATCAAATGGAGGGGGTGAGTTCACCCCTCCACTTT. Its protein is CASSLNQMEGVSSPLHF. The rearrangement uses TRBV5-1 and TRBJ1-6; D may be TRBD1 (6 bases). V dropped 1 base and J dropped 9 bases, with 20 bases sitting between them. This CDR3 has 17 amino acids. Germline V gene sequence: CDR1 SGHRS, CDR2 YFSETQ.

In the case of this clone: A read error may produce the germline difference seen at one junction end. The chain joins TRBV6-1 to TRBJ2-2, with 7 nucleotides matching TRBD1. This CDR3 contains 15 residues. CDR1 MNHNS and CDR2 SASEGT come from the germline V gene. CDR3 DNA sequence: TGTGCCAGCAGAGAAGACAGGGTAGGCACCGGGGAGCTGTTTTTT. Residues: CASREDRVGTGELFF.